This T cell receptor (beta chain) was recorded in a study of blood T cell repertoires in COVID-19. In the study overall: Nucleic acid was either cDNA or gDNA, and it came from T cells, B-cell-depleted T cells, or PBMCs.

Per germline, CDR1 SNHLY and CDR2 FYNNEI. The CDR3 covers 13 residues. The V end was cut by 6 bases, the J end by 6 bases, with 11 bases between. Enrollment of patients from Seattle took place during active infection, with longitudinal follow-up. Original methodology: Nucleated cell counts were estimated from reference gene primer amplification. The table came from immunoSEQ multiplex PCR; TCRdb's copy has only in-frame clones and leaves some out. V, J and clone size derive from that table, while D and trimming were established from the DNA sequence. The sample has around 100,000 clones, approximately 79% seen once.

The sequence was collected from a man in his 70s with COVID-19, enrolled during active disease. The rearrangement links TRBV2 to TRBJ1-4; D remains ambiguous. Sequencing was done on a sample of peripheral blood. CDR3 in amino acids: CASRGLTHEKLFF. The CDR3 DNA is TGTGCCAGCAGGGGCCTAACCCATGAAAAACTGTTTTTT.